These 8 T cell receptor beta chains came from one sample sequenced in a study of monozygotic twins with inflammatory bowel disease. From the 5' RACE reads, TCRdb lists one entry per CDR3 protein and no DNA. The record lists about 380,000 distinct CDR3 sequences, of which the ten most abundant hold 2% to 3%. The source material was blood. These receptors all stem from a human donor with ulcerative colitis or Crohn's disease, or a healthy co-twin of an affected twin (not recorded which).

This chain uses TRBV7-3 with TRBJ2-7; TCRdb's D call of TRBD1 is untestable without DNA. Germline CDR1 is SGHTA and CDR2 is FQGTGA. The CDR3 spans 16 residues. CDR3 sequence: CASSHSGTAGRDEQYF.

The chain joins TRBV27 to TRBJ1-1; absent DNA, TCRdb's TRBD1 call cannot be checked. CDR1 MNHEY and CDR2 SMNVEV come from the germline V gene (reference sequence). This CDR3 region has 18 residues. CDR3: CASSSRPDRGKGNTEAFF.

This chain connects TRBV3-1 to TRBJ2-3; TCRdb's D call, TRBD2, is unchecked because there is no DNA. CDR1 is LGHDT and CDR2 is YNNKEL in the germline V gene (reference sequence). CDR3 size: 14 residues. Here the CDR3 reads CASREGPRADTQYF.

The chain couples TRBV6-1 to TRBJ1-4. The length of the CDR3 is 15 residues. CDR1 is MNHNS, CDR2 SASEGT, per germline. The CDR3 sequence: CASSGPDATNEKLFF.

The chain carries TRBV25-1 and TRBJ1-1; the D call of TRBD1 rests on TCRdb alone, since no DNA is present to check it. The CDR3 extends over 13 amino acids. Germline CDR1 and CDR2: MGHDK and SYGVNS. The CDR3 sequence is CASSDWTGAEAFF.

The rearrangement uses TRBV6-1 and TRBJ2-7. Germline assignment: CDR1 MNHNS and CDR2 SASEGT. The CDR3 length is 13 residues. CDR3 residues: CASSEVSLFEQYF.

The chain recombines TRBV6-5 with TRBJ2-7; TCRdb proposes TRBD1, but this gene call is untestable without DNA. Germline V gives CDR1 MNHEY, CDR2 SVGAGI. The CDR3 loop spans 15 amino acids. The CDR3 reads CASSYTGTISYEQYF.

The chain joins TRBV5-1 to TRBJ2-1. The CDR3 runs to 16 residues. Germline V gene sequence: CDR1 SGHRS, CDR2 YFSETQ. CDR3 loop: CASSLVTANGYNEQFF.